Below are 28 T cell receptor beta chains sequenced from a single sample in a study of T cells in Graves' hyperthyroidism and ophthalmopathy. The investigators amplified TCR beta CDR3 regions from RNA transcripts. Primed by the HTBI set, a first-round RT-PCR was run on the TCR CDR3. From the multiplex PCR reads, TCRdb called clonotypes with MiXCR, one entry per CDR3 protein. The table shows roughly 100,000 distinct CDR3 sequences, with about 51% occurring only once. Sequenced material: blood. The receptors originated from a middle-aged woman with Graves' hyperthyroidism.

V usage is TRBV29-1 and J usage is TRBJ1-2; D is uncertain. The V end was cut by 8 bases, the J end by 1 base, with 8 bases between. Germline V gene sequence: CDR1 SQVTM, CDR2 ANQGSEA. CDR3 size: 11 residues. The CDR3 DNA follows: TGCAGCCAAAGCAGTAACTATGGCTACACCTTC. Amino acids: CSQSSNYGYTF.

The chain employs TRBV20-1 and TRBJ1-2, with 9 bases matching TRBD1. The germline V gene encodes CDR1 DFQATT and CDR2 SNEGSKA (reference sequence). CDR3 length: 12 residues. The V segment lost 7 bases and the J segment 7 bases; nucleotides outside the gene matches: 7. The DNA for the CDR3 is TGCAGTGTAGGGGGACAGGGAAGTGGCTACACCTTC. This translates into CSVGGQGSGYTF.

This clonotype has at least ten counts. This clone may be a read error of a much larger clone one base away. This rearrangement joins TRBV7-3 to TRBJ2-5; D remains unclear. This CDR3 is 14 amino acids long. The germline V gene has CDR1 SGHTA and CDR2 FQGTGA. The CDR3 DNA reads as TGTGCCTGCAGCTTAACGGGTTCGGACGGGACCCAGTACTTC. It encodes CACSLTGSDGTQYF.

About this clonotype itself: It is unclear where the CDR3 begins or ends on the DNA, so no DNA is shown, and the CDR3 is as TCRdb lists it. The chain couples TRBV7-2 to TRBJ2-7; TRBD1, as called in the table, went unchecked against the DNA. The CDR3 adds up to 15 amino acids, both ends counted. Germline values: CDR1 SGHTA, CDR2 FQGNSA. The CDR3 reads CASSVGAGASYERYF.

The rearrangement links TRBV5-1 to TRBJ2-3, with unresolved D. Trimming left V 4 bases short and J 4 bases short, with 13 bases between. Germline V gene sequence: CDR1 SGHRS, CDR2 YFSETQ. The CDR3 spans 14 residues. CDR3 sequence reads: CASSLKPFADTQYF. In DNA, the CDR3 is TGCGCCAGCAGCCTTAAACCCTTTGCAGATACGCAGTATTTT.

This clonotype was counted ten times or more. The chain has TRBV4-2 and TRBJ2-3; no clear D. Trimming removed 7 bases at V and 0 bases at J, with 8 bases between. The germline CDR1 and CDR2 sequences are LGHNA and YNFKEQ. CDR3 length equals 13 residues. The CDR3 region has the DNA TGTGCCAGCAAAACTCCTAGCACAGATACGCAGTATTTT. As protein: CASKTPSTDTQYF.

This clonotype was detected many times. CDR3 loop: CASSLASHLYTF. CDR3 coding DNA: TGTGCCAGCAGCTTAGCGAGCCACCTATACACCTTC. The V and J genes are TRBV7-2 and TRBJ1-2, with no clear D. This CDR3 spans 12 amino acids. Trimming cost V 0 bases and J 11 bases, with 10 bases left between them. Germline assignment: CDR1 SGHTA and CDR2 FQGNSA.

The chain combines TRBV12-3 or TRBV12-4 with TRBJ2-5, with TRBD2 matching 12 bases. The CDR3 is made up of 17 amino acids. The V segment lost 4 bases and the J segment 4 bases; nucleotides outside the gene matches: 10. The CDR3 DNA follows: TGTGCCAGCAGTTCCCACGGGGCTAGCGGGAGGGGAGAGACCCAGTACTTC. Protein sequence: CASSSHGASGRGETQYF.

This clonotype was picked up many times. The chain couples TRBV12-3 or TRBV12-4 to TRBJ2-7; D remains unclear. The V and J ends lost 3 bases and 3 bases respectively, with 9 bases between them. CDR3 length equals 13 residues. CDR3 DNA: TGTGCCAGCAGTTTTGGGCACCACTACGAGCAGTACTTC. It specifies CASSFGHHYEQYF.

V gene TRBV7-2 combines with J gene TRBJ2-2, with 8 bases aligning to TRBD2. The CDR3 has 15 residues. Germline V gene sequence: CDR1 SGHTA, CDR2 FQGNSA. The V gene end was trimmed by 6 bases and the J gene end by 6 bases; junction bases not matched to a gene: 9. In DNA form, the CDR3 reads TGTGCCAGCAGTCTCACCGGGAGGGCGGCCGGGGAGCTGTTTTTT. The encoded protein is CASSLTGRAAGELFF. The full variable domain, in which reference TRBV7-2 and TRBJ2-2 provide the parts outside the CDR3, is GAGVSQSPSNKVTEKGKDVELRCDPISGHTALYWYRQSLGQGLEFLIYFQGNSAPDKSGLPSDRFSAERTGGSVSTLTIQRTQQEDSAVYLCASSLTGRAAGELFFGEGSRLTVL.

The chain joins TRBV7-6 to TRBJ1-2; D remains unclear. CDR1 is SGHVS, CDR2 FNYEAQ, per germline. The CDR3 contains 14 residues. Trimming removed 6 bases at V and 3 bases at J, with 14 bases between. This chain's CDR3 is CASRLGGEHYGYTF. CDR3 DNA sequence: TGTGCCAGCAGGCTGGGTGGGGAGCACTATGGCTACACCTTC.

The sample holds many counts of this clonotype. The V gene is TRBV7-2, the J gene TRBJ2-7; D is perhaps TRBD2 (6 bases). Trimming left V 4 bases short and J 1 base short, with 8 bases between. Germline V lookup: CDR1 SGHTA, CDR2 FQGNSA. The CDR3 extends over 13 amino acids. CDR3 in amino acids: CASSSTRSYEQYF. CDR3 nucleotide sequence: TGTGCCAGCAGCTCGACTAGATCCTACGAGCAGTACTTC.

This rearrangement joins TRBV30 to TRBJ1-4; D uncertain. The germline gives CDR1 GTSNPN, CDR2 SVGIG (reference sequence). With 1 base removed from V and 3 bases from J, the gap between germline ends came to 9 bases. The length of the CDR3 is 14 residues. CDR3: CAWSGAEPNEKLFF. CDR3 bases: TGTGCCTGGAGTGGAGCAGAACCTAATGAAAAACTGTTTTTT.

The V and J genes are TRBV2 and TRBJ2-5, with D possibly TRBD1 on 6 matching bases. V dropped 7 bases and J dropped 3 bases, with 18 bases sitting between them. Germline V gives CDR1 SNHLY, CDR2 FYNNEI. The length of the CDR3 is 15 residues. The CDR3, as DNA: TGTGCCAGCACCCTCGACAGGTTTTCGGAAGAGACCCAGTACTTC. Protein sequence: CASTLDRFSEETQYF.

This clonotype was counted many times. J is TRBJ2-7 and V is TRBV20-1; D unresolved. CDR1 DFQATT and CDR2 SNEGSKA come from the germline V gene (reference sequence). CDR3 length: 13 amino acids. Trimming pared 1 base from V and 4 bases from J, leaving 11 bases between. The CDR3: CSARVLARYEQYF. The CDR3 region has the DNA TGCAGTGCTAGAGTTTTGGCTAGATACGAGCAGTACTTC.

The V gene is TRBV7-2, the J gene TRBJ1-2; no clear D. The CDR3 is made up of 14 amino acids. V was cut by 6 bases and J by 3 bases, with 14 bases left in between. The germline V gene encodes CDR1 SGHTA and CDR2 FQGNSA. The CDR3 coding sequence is TGTGCCAGCAGTTTAAATGGGCAGCACTATGGCTACACCTTC. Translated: CASSLNGQHYGYTF. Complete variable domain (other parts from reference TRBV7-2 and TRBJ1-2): GAGVSQSPSNKVTEKGKDVELRCDPISGHTALYWYRQSLGQGLEFLIYFQGNSAPDKSGLPSDRFSAERTGGSVSTLTIQRTQQEDSAVYLCASSLNGQHYGYTFGSGTRLTVV.

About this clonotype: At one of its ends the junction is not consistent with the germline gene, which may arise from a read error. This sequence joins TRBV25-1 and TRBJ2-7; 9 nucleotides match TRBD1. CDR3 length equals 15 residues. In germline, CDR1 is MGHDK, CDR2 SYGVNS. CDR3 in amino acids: CTSSEWGQGGYEQYF. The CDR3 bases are TGTACCAGCAGTGAGTGGGGACAGGGTGGCTACGAGCAGTACTTC.

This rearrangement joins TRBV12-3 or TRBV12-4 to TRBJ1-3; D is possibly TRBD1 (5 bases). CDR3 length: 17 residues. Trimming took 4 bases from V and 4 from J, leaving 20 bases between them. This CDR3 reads CASSYSIGGDSGNTIYF. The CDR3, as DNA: TGTGCCAGCAGTTACTCGATCGGGGGGGACTCCGGAAACACCATATATTTT.

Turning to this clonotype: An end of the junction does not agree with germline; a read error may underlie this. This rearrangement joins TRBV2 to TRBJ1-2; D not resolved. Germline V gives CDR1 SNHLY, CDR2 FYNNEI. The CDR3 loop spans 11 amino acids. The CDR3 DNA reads TGTGCCAGCAGTGCTGGGCGGGGTGAAACTTTC. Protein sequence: CASSAGRGETF.

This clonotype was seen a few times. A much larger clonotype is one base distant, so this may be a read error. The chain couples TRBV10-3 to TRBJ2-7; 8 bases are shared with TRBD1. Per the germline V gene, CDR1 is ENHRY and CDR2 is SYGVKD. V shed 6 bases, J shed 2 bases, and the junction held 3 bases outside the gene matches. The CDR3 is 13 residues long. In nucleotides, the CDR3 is TGTGCCATCAGCGTACAGGGGGCCTACGAGCAGTACTTC. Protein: CAISVQGAYEQYF.

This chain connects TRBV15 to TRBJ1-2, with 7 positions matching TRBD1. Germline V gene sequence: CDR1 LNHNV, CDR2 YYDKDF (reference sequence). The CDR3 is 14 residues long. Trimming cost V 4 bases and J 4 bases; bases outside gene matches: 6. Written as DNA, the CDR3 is TGTGCCACCAGCATCGGGACAGTCTTCTATGGCTACACCTTC. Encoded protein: CATSIGTVFYGYTF.

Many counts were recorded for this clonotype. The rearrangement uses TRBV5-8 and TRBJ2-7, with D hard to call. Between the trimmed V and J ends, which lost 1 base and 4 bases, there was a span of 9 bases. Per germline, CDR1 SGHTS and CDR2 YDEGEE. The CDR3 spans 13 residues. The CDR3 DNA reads TGTGCCAGCAGCTTGTCCGGTGGGTACGAGCAGTACTTC. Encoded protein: CASSLSGGYEQYF.

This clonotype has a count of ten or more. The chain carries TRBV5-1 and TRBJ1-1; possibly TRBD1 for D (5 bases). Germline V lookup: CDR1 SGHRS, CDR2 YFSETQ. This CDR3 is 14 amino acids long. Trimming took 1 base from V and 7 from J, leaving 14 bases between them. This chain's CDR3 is CASSLIGQGVEAFF. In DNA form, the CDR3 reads TGCGCCAGCAGCTTGATCGGCCAGGGAGTTGAAGCTTTCTTT.

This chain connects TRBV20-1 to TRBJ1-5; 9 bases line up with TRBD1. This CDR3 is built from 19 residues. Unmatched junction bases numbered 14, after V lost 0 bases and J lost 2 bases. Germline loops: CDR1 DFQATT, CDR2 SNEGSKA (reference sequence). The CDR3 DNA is TGCAGTGCTAGAGATCCCCTCGACAGGGGGGGGACGGGCAATCAGCCCCAGCATTTT. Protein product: CSARDPLDRGGTGNQPQHF.

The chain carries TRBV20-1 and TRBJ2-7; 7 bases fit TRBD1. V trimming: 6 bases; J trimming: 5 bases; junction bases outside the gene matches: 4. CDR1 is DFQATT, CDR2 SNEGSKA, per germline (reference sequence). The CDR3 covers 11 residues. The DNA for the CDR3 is TGCAGTGCCCCGGACAGGAACGAGCAGTACTTC. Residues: CSAPDRNEQYF.

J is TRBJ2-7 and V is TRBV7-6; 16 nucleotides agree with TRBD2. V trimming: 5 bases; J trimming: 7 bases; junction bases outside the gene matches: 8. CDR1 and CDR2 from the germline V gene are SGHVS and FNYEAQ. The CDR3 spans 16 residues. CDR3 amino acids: CASSPGTSGRAREQYF. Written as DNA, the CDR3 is TGTGCCAGCAGCCCTGGGACTAGCGGGAGGGCCAGAGAGCAGTACTTC.

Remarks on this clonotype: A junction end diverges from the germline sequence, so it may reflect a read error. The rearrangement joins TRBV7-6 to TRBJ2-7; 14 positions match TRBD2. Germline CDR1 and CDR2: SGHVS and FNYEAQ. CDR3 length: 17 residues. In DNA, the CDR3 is TGCGCCAGCAGCCCTGGGACTAGCGGGAGTCTCTCCTACGAGCAGTACTTC. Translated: CASSPGTSGSLSYEQYF.

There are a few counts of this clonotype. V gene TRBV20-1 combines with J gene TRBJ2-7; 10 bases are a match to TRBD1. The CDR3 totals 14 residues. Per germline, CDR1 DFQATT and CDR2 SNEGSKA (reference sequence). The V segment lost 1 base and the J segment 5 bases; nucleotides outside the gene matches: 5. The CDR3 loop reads CSARVGTGDNEQYF. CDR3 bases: TGCAGTGCTAGAGTGGGGACAGGGGACAACGAGCAGTACTTC.